The rows below give T cell receptor beta chains drawn from one sample of a study of post-analysis software for immune sequencing data. TCRdb itself ran the PCR reads through MiXCR, one entry per CDR3 protein. The repertoire holds around 200,000 distinct CDR3 sequences, with approximately 28% as singletons. Material for sequencing was blood. These receptors all come from a girl aged 2-17 years with multiple sclerosis. CDR3s include the opening cysteine and the closing phenylalanine or tryptophan. Fields, in order: J gene, D gene, clone size, V gene, CDR3 DNA, CDR3 protein. The D gene is left open where the match is weak. For some rows the clone size is stated as once, few or many, or as a class when expanded; others skip it.

j_call: TRBJ1-1
d_call: NA
clone_size: NA
v_call: TRBV10-3
cdr3_nt: TGTGCCATCAGTTCACCGACAGGGAACACTGAAGCTTTCTTT
cdr3_aa: CAISSPTGNTEAFF

j_call: TRBJ2-7
d_call: NA
clone_size: NA
v_call: TRBV11-2
cdr3_nt: TGTGCCAGCAGCTCACGAAAGGGGGACTACGAGCAGTACTTC
cdr3_aa: CASSSRKGDYEQYF

j_call: TRBJ2-7
d_call: NA
clone_size: many
v_call: TRBV7-9
cdr3_nt: TGTGCCAGCAGCTTAGTAGAGGGTTACGAGCAGTACTTC
cdr3_aa: CASSLVEGYEQYF

j_call: TRBJ2-7
d_call: TRBD2
clone_size: many
v_call: TRBV5-6
cdr3_nt: TGTGCCAGCAGCGCCAGTAGCGGGAGGTCCCCATACGAGCAGTACTTC
cdr3_aa: CASSASSGRSPYEQYF

j_call: TRBJ1-4
d_call: NA
clone_size: few
v_call: TRBV5-1
cdr3_nt: TGCGCCAGCAGCTTAAGCGCTAATGAAAAACTGTTTTTT
cdr3_aa: CASSLSANEKLFF

j_call: TRBJ2-1
d_call: NA
clone_size: many
v_call: TRBV20-1
cdr3_nt: TGCAGTGCTGGAATTGAGCAGTTCTTC
cdr3_aa: CSAGIEQFF

j_call: TRBJ2-1
d_call: TRBD2
clone_size: many
v_call: TRBV7-9
cdr3_nt: TGTGCCAGCAGCCCTCCGGGACTAGCGGGGATTCGTGAGCAGTTCTTC
cdr3_aa: CASSPPGLAGIREQFF

j_call: TRBJ2-7
d_call: TRBD2
clone_size: many
v_call: TRBV6-5
cdr3_nt: TGTGCCAGCAGACGACTAGCCTACAACGAGCAGTACTTC
cdr3_aa: CASRRLAYNEQYF

j_call: TRBJ1-2
d_call: TRBD1
clone_size: NA
v_call: TRBV7-9
cdr3_nt: TGTGCCAGCAGCTCGCCCGACAGGGTAGGACGAGGCTACACCTTC
cdr3_aa: CASSSPDRVGRGYTF

j_call: TRBJ1-1
d_call: NA
clone_size: NA
v_call: TRBV20-1
cdr3_nt: TGCAGTGCTTCTCCTCGGGGCAGTAACACTGAAGCTTTCTTT
cdr3_aa: CSASPRGSNTEAFF